Listed below are T cell receptor beta chains from one sample, sequenced in a study of blood T cell repertoires in COVID-19. Data came from immunoSEQ multiplex PCR; TCRdb stores just in-frame clones and leaves some out. Among 150,000 to 200,000 clones, almost 85% were seen once, and the ten largest hold approximately 6.9%. What was sequenced was peripheral blood. The receptor source for this set is a human donor with acute or convalescent COVID-19. The donor label of this sample is uncertain. CDR3s include the opening cysteine and the closing phenylalanine or tryptophan. Each record gives: V gene, CDR3 protein.

V gene: TRBV19
CDR3 protein: CASSMWDRGTGYTF

V gene: TRBV28
CDR3 protein: CASSGLKAFF

V gene: TRBV15
CDR3 protein: CATTQRGGVVEKLFF

V gene: TRBV18
CDR3 protein: CASSLDISSYEQYF

V gene: TRBV6-5
CDR3 protein: CASSPRDISSPLHF

V gene: TRBV11-2
CDR3 protein: CASSLRGGYGYTF

V gene: TRBV29-1
CDR3 protein: CSVEKGLQGNIQYF

V gene: TRBV5-1
CDR3 protein: CASSRTSGGTYEQYF

V gene: TRBV19
CDR3 protein: CASSIFENIQYF

V gene: TRBV25-1
CDR3 protein: CASSEGGTGGYEQYF

V gene: TRBV6-5
CDR3 protein: CASEGQFYGYTF

V gene: TRBV28
CDR3 protein: CASSVIPGSTEAFF

V gene: TRBV5-1
CDR3 protein: CASLAEGLSGANVLTF

V gene: TRBV3-1/TRBV3-2
CDR3 protein: CASSQEIQYQETQYF

V gene: TRBV27
CDR3 protein: CASRDSSSYEQYF

V gene: TRBV28
CDR3 protein: CASSHRSPPSGNTIYF

V gene: TRBV15
CDR3 protein: CATSRDQGSGANVLTF

V gene: TRBV6-5
CDR3 protein: CASRPTLSSYNEQLF

V gene: TRBV19
CDR3 protein: CASSIVLAGPQETQYF

V gene: TRBV14
CDR3 protein: CASSQDRREQYF

V gene: TRBV25-1
CDR3 protein: CASSSRDRGTEAFF

V gene: TRBV14
CDR3 protein: CASSSRGNTEAFF

V gene: TRBV30
CDR3 protein: CAWSVPGTVNTEAFF

V gene: TRBV6-5
CDR3 protein: CASSSGLTNYGYTF

V gene: TRBV3-1/TRBV3-2
CDR3 protein: CASSHLTGLAGGSYEQYF

V gene: TRBV7-3
CDR3 protein: CASSLNQGGEQFF

V gene: TRBV24-1
CDR3 protein: CATSDRTGLGYTF

V gene: TRBV11-2
CDR3 protein: CASSSPGLAGETQYF

V gene: TRBV27
CDR3 protein: CASSSPGRGTIYF

V gene: TRBV7-2
CDR3 protein: CASSPGVAGVTYNEQFF

V gene: TRBV19
CDR3 protein: CASSIPSGQATGELFF

V gene: TRBV19
CDR3 protein: CASSIEGAWQFF

V gene: TRBV27
CDR3 protein: CASSFRRGTEAFF

V gene: TRBV7-9
CDR3 protein: CASARPPGQGAYEQYF

V gene: TRBV5-4
CDR3 protein: CASSWGLITDTQYF

V gene: TRBV5-1
CDR3 protein: CASSLEGRGTEAFF

V gene: TRBV7-2
CDR3 protein: CASSPGTGAEAFF

V gene: TRBV4-3
CDR3 protein: CASSPQATGAGEKLFF

V gene: TRBV11-2
CDR3 protein: CASNYRGQGSGYTF

V gene: TRBV4-3
CDR3 protein: CASSQVLSGNTIYF

V gene: TRBV15
CDR3 protein: CATSRGGDSLPHF

V gene: TRBV7-2
CDR3 protein: CASSPGTSRREQFF

V gene: TRBV7-8
CDR3 protein: CASSLQTDTQYF

V gene: TRBV18
CDR3 protein: CASSPGEGYGYTF

V gene: TRBV4-2
CDR3 protein: CASSQARGGSGDEQYF

V gene: TRBV7-9
CDR3 protein: CASSSQRVLAGNTAEQFF

V gene: TRBV7-9
CDR3 protein: CASSLEAADTQYF

V gene: TRBV21-1
CDR3 protein: CASSKQFLAGRISTDTQYF

V gene: TRBV18
CDR3 protein: CASSPDSNTGELFF

V gene: TRBV20-1
CDR3 protein: CSAIQNTEAFF

V gene: TRBV9
CDR3 protein: CASSVVPQGSEQYF

V gene: TRBV20-1
CDR3 protein: CSASISSGSTDTQYF

V gene: TRBV18
CDR3 protein: CASSPSQPTMNTEAFF

V gene: TRBV27
CDR3 protein: CASSFKGVSYNEQFF

V gene: TRBV6-5
CDR3 protein: CASTSPGFQQYF

V gene: TRBV2
CDR3 protein: CASSSGTGGYQPQHF

V gene: TRBV5-1
CDR3 protein: CASSNQGNTEAFF

V gene: TRBV6-5
CDR3 protein: CASSRGGDSYGYTF

V gene: TRBV7-2
CDR3 protein: CASSFAAGGSLYEQYF